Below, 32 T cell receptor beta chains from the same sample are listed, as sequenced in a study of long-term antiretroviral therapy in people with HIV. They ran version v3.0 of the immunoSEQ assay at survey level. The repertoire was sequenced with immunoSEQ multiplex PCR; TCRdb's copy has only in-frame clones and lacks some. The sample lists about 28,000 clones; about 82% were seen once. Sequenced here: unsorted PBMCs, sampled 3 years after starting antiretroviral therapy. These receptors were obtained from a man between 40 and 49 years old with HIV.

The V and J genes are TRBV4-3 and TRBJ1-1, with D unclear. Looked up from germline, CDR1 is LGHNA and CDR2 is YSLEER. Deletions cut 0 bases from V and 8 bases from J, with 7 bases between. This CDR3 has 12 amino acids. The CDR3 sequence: CASSQEGREAFF. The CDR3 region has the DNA TGCGCCAGCAGCCAAGAGGGGAGAGAAGCTTTCTTT.

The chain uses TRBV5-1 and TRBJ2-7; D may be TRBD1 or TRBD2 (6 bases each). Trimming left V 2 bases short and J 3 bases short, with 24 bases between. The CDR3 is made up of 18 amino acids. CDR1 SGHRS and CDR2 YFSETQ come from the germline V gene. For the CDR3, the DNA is TGCGCCAGCAGCTTCCGGGGACCAGACCTGGGGGGCATCTACGAGCAGTACTTC. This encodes CASSFRGPDLGGIYEQYF.

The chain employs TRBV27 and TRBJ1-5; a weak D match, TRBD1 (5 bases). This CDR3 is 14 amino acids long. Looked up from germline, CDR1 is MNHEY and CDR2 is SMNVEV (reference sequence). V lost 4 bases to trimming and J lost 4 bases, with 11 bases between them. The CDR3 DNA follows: TGTGCCAGCAGTTCTCGGGACGGTAATCAGCCCCAGCATTTT. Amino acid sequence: CASSSRDGNQPQHF.

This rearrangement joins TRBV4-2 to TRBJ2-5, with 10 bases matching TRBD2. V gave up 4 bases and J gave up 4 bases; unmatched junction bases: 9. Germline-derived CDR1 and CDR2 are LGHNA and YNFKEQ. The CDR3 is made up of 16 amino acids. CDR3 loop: CASSPKREGWGETQYF. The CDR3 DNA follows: TGTGCCAGCAGCCCGAAGCGGGAGGGGTGGGGAGAGACCCAGTACTTC.

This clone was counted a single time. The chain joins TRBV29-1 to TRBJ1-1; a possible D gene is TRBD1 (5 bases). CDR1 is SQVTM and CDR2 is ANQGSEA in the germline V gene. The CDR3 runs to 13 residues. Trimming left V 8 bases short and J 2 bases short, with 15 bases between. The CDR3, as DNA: TGCAGCACCCGAGAGGGGCCTAACACTGAAGCTTTCTTT. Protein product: CSTREGPNTEAFF.

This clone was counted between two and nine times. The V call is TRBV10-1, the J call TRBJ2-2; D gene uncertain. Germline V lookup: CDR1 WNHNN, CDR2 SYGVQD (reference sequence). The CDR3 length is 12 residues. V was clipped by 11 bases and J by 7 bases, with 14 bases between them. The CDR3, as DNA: TGCGCCCCACAAAGCCCGGGCGGGGAGCTGTTTTTT. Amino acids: CAPQSPGGELFF.

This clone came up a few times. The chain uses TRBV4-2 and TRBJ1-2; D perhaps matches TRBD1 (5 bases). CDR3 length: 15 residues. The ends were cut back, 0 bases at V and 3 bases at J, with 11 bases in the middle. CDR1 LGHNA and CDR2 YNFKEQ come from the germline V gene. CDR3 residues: CASSQDYRGDYGYTF. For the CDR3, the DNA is TGTGCCAGCAGCCAAGATTATCGGGGGGACTATGGCTACACCTTC.

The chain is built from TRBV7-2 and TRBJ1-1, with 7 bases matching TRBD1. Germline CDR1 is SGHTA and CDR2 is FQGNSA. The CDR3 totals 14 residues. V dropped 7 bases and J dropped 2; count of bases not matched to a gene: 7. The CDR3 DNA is TGTGCCAGCACCCTACAGGGGATCAACACTGAAGCTTTCTTT. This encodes CASTLQGINTEAFF. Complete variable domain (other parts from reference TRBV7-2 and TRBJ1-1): GAGVSQSPSNKVTEKGKDVELRCDPISGHTALYWYRQSLGQGLEFLIYFQGNSAPDKSGLPSDRFSAERTGGSVSTLTIQRTQQEDSAVYLCASTLQGINTEAFFGQGTRLTVV.

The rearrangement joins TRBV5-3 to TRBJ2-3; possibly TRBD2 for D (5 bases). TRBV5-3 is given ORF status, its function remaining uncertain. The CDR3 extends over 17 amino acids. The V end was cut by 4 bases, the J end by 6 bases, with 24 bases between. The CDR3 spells CARSLPRGFRDQDTQYF. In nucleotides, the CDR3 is TGTGCCAGAAGCCTACCCCGGGGTTTCCGGGATCAGGATACGCAGTATTTT.

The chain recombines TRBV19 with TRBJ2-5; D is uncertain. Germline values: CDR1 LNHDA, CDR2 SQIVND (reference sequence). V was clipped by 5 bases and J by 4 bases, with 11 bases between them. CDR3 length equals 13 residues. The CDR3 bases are TGTGCCAGTAGTGAACGATCATCAGAGACCCAGTACTTC. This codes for CASSERSSETQYF.

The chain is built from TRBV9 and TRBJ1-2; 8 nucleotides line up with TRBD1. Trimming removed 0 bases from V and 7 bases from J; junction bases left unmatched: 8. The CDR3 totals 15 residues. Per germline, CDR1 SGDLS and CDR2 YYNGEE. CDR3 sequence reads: CASSVVTGVQAGYTF. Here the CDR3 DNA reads TGTGCCAGCAGCGTAGTGACAGGGGTCCAGGCTGGCTACACCTTC.

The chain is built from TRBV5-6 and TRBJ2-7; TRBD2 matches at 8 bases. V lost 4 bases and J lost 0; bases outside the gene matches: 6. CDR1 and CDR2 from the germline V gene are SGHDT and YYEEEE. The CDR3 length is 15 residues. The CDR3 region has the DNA TGTGCCAGCAGCCGGGGACTAGGCCTCTCCTACGAGCAGTACTTC. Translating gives CASSRGLGLSYEQYF.

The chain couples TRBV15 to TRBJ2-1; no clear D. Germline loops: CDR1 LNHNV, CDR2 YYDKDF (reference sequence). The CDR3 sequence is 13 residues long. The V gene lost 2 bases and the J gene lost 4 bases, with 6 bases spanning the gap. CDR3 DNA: TGTGCCACCAGCAGAAATCAATACAATGAGCAGTTCTTC. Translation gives CATSRNQYNEQFF. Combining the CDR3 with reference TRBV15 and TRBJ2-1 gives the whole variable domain DAMVIQNPRYQVTQFGKPVTLSCSQTLNHNVMYWYQQKSSQAPKLLFHYYDKDFNNEADTPDNFQSRRPNTSFCFLDIRSPGLGDTAMYLCATSRNQYNEQFFGPGTRLTVL.

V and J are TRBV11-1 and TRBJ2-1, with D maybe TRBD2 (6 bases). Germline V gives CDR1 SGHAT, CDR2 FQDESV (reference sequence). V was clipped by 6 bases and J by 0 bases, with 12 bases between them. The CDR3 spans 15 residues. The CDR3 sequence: CASSTSRSSYNEQFF. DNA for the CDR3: TGTGCCAGCAGTACTAGCCGGAGCTCCTACAATGAGCAGTTCTTC.

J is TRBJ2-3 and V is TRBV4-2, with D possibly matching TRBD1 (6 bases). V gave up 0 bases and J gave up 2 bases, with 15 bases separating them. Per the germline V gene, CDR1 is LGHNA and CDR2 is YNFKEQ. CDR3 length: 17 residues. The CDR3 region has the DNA TGTGCCAGCAGCCAAGAGAATCGCAGGGGAAACACAGATACGCAGTATTTT. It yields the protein CASSQENRRGNTDTQYF.

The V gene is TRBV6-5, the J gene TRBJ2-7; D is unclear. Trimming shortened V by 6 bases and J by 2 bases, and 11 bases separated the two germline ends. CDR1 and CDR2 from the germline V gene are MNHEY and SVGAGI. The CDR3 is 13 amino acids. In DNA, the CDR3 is TGTGCCAGCAGGCCGAAGGCTACCTACGAGCAGTACTTC. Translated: CASRPKATYEQYF.

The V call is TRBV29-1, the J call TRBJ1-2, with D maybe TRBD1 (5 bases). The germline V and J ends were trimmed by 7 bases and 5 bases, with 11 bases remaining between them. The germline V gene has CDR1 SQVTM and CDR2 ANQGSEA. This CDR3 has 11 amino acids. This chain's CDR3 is CSEGTAYGYTF. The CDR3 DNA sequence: TGCAGCGAGGGGACGGCATATGGCTACACCTTC. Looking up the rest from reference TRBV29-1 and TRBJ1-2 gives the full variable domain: SAVISQKPSRDICQRGTSLTIQCQVDSQVTMMFWYRQQPGQSLTLIATANQGSEATYESGFVIDKFPISRPNLTFSTLTVSNMSPEDSSIYLCSEGTAYGYTFGSGTRLTVV.

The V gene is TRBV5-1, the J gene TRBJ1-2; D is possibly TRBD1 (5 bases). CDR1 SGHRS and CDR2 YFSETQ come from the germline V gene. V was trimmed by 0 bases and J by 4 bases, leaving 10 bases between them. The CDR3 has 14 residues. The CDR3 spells CASSLGEGRYGYTF. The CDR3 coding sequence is TGCGCCAGCAGCTTGGGGGAGGGACGCTATGGCTACACCTTC.

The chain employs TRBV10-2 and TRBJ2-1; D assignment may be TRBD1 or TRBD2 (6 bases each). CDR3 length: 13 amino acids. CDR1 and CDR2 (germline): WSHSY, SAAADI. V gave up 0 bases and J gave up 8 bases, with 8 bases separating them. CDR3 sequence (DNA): TGCGCCAGCAGTGAGTCGGAGGGGGATGAGCAGTTCTTC. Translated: CASSESEGDEQFF.

The CDR3 loop is CASNSSGRNTEAFF. The CDR3 DNA sequence: TGTGCCAGTAACTCCTCGGGCAGGAACACTGAAGCTTTCTTT. This chain joins TRBV27 and TRBJ1-1; D ambiguous. Trimming stripped 9 bases from V and 1 base from J, with 15 bases between. In germline, CDR1 is MNHEY, CDR2 SMNVEV (reference sequence). CDR3 length: 14 residues.

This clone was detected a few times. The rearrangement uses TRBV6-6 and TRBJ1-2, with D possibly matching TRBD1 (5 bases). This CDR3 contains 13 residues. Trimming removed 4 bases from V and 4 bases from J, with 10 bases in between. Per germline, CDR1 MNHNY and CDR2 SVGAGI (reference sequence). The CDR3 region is CASSSGPSYGYTF. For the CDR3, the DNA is TGTGCCAGCAGTTCGGGACCCTCCTATGGCTACACCTTC.

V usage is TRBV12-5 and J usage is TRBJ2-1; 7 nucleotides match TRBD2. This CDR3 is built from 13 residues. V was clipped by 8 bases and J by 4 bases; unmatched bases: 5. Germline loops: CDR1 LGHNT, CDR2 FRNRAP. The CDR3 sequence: CASRGVNYNEQFF. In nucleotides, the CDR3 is TGTGCTAGTCGGGGGGTTAATTACAATGAGCAGTTCTTC.

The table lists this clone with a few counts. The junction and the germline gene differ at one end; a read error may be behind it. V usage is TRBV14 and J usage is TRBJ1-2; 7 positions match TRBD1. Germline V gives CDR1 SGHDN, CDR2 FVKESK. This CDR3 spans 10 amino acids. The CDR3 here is CASSQDKGAF. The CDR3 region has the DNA TGTGCCAGCAGCCAAGATAAGGGGGCGTTC.

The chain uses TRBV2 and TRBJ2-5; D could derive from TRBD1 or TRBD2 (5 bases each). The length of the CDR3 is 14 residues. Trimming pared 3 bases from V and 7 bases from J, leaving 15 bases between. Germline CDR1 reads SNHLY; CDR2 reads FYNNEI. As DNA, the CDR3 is TGTGCCAGCAGTGATGAAAGGGGAGTGGGGACCCAGTACTTC. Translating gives CASSDERGVGTQYF.

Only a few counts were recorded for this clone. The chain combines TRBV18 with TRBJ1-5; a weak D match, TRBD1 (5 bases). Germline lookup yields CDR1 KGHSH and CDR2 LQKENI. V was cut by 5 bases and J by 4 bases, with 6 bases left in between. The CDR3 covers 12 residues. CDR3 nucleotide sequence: TGTGCCAGCTCATCAGGGAATCAGCCCCAGCATTTT. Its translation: CASSSGNQPQHF.

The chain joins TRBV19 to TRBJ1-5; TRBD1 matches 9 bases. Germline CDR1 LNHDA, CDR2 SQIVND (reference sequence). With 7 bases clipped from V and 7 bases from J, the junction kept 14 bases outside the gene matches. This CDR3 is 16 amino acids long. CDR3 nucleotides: TGTGCCAGTACTCTACAGGACAGGGGACCCAGCCAGCCCCAGCATTTT. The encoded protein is CASTLQDRGPSQPQHF.

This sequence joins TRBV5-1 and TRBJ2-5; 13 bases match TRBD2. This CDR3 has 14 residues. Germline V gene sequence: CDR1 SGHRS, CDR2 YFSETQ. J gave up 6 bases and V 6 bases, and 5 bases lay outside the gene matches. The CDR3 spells CASIELAGGKTQYF. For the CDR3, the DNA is TGCGCCAGCATCGAACTAGCGGGAGGGAAGACCCAGTACTTC.

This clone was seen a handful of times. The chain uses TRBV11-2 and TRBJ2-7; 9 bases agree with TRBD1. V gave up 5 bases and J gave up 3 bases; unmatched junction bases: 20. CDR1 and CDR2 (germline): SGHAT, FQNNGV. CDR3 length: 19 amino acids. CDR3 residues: CASSIRPGQGITLGYEQYF. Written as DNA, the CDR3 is TGTGCCAGCAGCATAAGACCGGGACAGGGTATTACTTTGGGCTACGAGCAGTACTTC.

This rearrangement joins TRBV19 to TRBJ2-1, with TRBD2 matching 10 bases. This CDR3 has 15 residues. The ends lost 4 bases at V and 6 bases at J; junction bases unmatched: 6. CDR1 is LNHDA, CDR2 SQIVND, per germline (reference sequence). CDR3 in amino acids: CASSTGLAVVNEQFF. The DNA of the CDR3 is TGTGCCAGTAGTACTGGACTAGCGGTAGTCAATGAGCAGTTCTTC.

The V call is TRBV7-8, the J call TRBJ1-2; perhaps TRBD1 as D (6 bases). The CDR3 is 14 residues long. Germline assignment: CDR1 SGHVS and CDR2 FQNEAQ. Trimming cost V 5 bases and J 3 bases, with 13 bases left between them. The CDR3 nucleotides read TGTGCCAGCAGCGCTGTCGGGGGCGACTATGGCTACACCTTC. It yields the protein CASSAVGGDYGYTF. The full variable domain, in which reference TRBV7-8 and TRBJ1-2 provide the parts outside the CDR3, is GAGVSQSPRYKVAKRGQDVALRCDPISGHVSLFWYQQALGQGPEFLTYFQNEAQLDKSGLPSDRFFAERPEGSVSTLKIQRTQQEDSAVYLCASSAVGGDYGYTFGSGTRLTVV.

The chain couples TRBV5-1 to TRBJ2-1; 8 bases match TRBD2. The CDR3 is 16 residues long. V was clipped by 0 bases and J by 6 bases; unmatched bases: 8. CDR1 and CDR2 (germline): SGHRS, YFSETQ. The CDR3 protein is CASSLVVSGGSNEQFF. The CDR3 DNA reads TGCGCCAGCAGCTTGGTGGTTTCGGGGGGGTCCAATGAGCAGTTCTTC.

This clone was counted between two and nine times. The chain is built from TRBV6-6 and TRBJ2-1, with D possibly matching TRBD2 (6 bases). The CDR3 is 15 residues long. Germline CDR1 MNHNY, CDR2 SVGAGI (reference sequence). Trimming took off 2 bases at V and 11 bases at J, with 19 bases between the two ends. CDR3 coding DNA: TGTGCCAGCAGTTACCCGAACGGCGGGACGTACCAGCAGTTCTTC. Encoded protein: CASSYPNGGTYQQFF.